This is a list of T cell receptor beta chains from one sample in a study of T cells in Graves' hyperthyroidism and ophthalmopathy. From the multiplex PCR reads, TCRdb called clonotypes with MiXCR, one entry per CDR3 protein. The sample contains approximately 690,000 distinct CDR3 sequences, 20% to 25% of which appear only once. Sequencing input: blood. Receptor source: a man younger than 45 with Graves' ophthalmopathy. Each CDR3 is given with its conserved first and last residue. D genes are given only for firm matches. Clone size, where shown, is once, few, many, or a class for clones that have expanded.

J | D | size | V | DNA | CDR3
TRBJ1-1 | NA | NA | TRBV20-1 | TGCAGTGCTAGCCCGGGACGGGGGAACACTGAAGCTTTCTTT | CSASPGRGNTEAFF
TRBJ2-2 | TRBD1 | NA | TRBV5-1 | TGCGCCAGCAGGGTACAGGGGGCGCGCACCGGGGAGCTGTTTTTT | CASRVQGARTGELFF
TRBJ2-1 | NA | many | TRBV20-1 | TGCAGTGCTAGAGAAGGCCAAAATGAGCAGTTCTTC | CSAREGQNEQFF
TRBJ2-3 | NA | many | TRBV20-1 | TGCAGTGCCCCTAAAACTAGGATTGGCACAGATACGCAGTATTTT | CSAPKTRIGTDTQYF
TRBJ1-2 | TRBD1 | many | TRBV11-2 | TGTGCCAGCAGCACTTACCGACAGGGTGACTATGGCTACACCTTC | CASSTYRQGDYGYTF
TRBJ2-7 | NA | NA | TRBV5-1 | TGTGCCAGCAGCGGCTACTTGGGGCAGGCAGCTATGTACGAGCAGTACTTC | CASSGYLGQAAMYEQYF
TRBJ1-4 | NA | NA | TRBV27 | TGTGCCAGCAGCGACGGTTTAATGGAAAAACTGTTTTTT | CASSDGLMEKLFF
TRBJ1-1 | NA | NA | TRBV7-9 | TGTGCCAGCAGCCCCCCCAAACAGGACACTGAAGCTTTCTTT | CASSPPKQDTEAFF
TRBJ2-1 | TRBD2 | few | TRBV6-2/TRBV6-3 | TGTGCCAGCAGTTACTCGACGGGACTAGGGCAGGATGAGCAGTTCTTC | CASSYSTGLGQDEQFF
TRBJ2-5 | TRBD1 | many | TRBV30 | TGTGCCTGGAGTGGGGGGACAGGGGCGCACCAAGAGACCCAGTACTTC | CAWSGGTGAHQETQYF
TRBJ2-1 | TRBD2 | few | TRBV11-3 | TGTGCCAGCAGCTTAGTACTAGCGGGAGCCTCCAATGAGCAGTTCTTC | CASSLVLAGASNEQFF
TRBJ2-3 | NA | many | TRBV6-6 | TGTGCCAGCAGTTACGGGACCACAGATACGCAGTATTTT | CASSYGTTDTQYF